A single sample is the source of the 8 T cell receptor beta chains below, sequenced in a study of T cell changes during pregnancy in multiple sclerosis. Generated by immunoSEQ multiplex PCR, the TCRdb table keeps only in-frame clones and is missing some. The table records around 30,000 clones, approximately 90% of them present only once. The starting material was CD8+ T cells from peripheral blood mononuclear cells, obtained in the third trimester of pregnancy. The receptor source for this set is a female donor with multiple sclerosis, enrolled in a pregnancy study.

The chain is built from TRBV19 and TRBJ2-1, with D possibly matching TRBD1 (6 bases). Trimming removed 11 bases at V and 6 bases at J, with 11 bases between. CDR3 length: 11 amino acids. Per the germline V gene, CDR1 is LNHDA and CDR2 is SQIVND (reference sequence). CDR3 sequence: CACTGSNEQFF. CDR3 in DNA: TGTGCCTGCACAGGGTCCAATGAGCAGTTCTTC.

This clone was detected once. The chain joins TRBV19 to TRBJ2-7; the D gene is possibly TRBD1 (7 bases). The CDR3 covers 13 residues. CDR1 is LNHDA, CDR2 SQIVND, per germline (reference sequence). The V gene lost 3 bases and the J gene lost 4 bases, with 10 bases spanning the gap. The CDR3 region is CASSIQGGYEQYF. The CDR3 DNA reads TGTGCCAGTAGTATCCAGGGGGGATACGAGCAGTACTTC. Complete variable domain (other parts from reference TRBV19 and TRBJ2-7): DGGITQSPKYLFRKEGQNVTLSCEQNLNHDAMYWYRQDPGQGLRLIYYSQIVNDFQKGDIAEGYSVSREKKESFPLTVTSAQKNPTAFYLCASSIQGGYEQYFGPGTRLTVT.

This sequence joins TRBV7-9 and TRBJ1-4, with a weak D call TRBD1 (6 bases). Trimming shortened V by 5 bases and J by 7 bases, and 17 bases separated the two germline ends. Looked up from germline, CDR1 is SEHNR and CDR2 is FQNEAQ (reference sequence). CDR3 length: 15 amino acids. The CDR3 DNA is TGTGCCAGCAGCCCGGGGGGGGCATTGATTGAAAAACTGTTTTTT. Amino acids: CASSPGGALIEKLFF.

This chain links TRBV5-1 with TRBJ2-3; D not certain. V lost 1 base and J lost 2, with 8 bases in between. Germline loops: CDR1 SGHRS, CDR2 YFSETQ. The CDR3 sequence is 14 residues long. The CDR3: CASSLYFSTDTQYF. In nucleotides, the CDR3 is TGCGCCAGCAGCTTGTACTTCTCCACAGATACGCAGTATTTT.

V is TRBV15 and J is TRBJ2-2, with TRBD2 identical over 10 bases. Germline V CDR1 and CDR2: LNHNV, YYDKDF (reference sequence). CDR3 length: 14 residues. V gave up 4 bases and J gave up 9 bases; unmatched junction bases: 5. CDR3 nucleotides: TGTGCCACCAGCACTAGCGGGGGAACCAGGGAGCTGTTTTTT. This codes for CATSTSGGTRELFF.

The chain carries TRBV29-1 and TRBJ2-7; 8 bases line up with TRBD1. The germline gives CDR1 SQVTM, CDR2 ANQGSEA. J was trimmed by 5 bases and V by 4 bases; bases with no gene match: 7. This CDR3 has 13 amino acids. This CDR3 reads CSVGGQGTHEQYF. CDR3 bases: TGCAGCGTTGGAGGACAGGGTACCCACGAGCAGTACTTC.

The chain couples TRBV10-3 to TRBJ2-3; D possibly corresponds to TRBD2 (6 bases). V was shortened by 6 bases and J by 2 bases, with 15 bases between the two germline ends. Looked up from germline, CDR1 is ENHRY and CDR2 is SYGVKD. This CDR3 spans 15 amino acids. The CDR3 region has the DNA TGTGCCATCAGCAGAGATTTGGGACTCACAGATACGCAGTATTTT. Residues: CAISRDLGLTDTQYF.

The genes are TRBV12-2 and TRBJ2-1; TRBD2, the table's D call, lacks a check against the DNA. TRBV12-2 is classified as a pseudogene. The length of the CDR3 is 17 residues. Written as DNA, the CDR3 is TGTGCAAGTCGCCAGTTTAGCGGGTCGAGCTCCTACAATGAGCAGTTCTTC. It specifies CASRQFSGSSSYNEQFF.